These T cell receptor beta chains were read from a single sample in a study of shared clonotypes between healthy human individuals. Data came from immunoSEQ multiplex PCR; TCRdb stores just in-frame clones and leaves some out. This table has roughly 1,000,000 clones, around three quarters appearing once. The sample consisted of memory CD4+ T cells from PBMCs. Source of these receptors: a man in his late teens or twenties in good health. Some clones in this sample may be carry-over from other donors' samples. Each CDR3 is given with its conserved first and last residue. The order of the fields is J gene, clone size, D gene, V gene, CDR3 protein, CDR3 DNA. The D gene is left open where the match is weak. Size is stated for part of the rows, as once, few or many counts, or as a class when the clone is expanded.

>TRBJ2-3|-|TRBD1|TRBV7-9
CASSPKGALTDTQYF
TGTGCCAGCAGCCCAAAGGGGGCCTTAACAGATACGCAGTATTTT
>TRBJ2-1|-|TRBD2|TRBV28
CASSGRLAGSYNEQFF
TGTGCCAGCAGTGGTAGACTAGCGGGCAGCTACAATGAGCAGTTCTTC
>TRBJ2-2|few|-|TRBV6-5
CASSHGTGELFF
TGTGCCAGCAGTCATGGGACCGGGGAGCTGTTTTTT
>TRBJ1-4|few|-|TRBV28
CASSSLDGSLNEKLFF
TGTGCCAGCAGTAGCCTGGACGGCTCTTTAAATGAAAAACTGTTTTTT
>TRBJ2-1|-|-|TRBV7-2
CASSLAGSSYNEQFF
TGTGCCAGCAGCTTAGCGGGGAGCTCCTACAATGAGCAGTTCTTC
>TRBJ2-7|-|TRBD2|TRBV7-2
CASSWTSGREGEQYF
TGTGCCAGCAGCTGGACTAGCGGGAGGGAAGGCGAGCAGTACTTC
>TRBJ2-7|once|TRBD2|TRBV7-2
CASSLVTGGAYEQYF
TGTGCCAGCAGCTTAGTCACGGGAGGGGCCTACGAGCAGTACTTC
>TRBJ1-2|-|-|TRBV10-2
CASSGGNGYTF
TGCGCCAGCAGCGGCGGCAATGGCTACACCTTC
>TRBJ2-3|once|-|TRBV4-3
CASSQVGVTSTDTQYF
TGCGCCAGCAGCCAAGTTGGAGTGACTAGCACAGATACGCAGTATTTT
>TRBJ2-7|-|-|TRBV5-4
CASSREGQYEQYF
TGTGCCAGCAGCCGCGAGGGCCAATACGAGCAGTACTTC
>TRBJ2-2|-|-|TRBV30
CAWSPPEAGTGELFF
TGTGCCTGGAGCCCCCCGGAGGCGGGCACCGGGGAGCTGTTTTTT
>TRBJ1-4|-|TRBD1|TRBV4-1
CASSHGQGQYDEKLFF
TGCGCCAGCAGCCATGGACAGGGGCAGTATGATGAAAAACTGTTTTTT
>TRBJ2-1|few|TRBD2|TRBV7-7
CASSNSGRAGEQFF
TGTGCCAGCAGCAATAGCGGGAGGGCCGGTGAGCAGTTCTTC
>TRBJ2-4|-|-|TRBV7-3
CASSLQPPGTVAKNIQYF
TGTGCCAGCAGCCTACAACCCCCAGGGACGGTAGCCAAAAACATTCAGTACTTC
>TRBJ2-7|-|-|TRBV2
CARGALGYEQYF
TGTGCCCGCGGGGCGTTAGGCTACGAGCAGTACTTC
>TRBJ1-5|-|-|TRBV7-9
CASSLGGLQPQHF
TGTGCCAGCAGCTTAGGGGGCCTTCAGCCCCAGCATTTT
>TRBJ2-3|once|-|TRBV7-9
CASKAGDGTDTQYF
TGTGCCTCTAAGGCAGGGGACGGCACAGATACGCAGTATTTT
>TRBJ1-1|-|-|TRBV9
CASSVEGRPNTEAFF
TGTGCCAGCAGCGTAGAGGGTAGGCCGAACACTGAAGCTTTCTTT
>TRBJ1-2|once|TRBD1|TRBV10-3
CATFQTGVENYGYTF
TGTGCCACCTTCCAAACAGGGGTCGAGAACTATGGCTACACCTTC
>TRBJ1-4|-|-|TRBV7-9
CASSLSQGLIEEKLFF
TGTGCCAGCAGCTTATCTCAGGGGCTCATTGAAGAAAAACTGTTTTTT
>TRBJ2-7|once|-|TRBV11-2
CASSGPGGTRLYEQYF
TGTGCCAGCAGCGGCCCCGGGGGCACCCGACTTTACGAGCAGTACTTC
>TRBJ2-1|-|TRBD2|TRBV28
CASSRRSGRILYNEQFF
TGTGCCAGCAGCAGGAGGAGCGGGAGGATACTCTACAATGAGCAGTTCTTC
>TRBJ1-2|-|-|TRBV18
CASSKAGQGAPYGYTF
TGTGCCAGCTCTAAGGCGGGCCAGGGCGCTCCCTATGGCTACACCTTC
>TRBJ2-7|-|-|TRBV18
CASSGVGPYEQYF
TGTGCCAGCTCCGGGGTTGGGCCCTACGAGCAGTACTTC
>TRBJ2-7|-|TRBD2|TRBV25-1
CASSEWASGMAHEQYF
TGTGCCAGCAGTGAATGGGCTAGCGGGATGGCCCACGAGCAGTACTTC
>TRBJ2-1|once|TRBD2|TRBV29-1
CSVERLLAGGNEQFF
TGCAGCGTTGAACGTTTACTAGCGGGAGGTAATGAGCAGTTCTTC
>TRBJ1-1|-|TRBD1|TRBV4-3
CASSGRQGRNTEAFF
TGCGCCAGCAGCGGGCGACAGGGGCGGAACACTGAAGCTTTCTTT
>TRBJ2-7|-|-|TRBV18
CASSPGTGNYEQYF
TGTGCCAGCTCACCTGGGACGGGTAACTACGAGCAGTACTTC
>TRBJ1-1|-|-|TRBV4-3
CASSQVTGGTEAFF
TGCGCCAGCAGCCAAGTCACGGGCGGCACTGAAGCTTTCTTT
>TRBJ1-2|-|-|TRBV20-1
CSARVFLGYTF
TGCAGTGCCCGTGTCTTCCTCGGCTACACCTTC
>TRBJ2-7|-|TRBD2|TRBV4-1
CASSQDIGGLAGAFSYEQYF
TGCGCCAGCAGCCAAGATATTGGGGGACTAGCGGGGGCCTTCTCCTACGAGCAGTACTTC
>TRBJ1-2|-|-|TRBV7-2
CASSLDGASYGYTF
TGTGCCAGCAGCTTAGATGGGGCGAGCTATGGCTACACCTTC
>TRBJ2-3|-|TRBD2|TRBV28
CASRRTSGSGLDTQYF
TGTGCCAGCAGACGGACTAGCGGGAGCGGTTTGGATACGCAGTATTTT
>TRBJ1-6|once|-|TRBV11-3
CATSRDENSPLHF
TGTGCCACCTCAAGGGACGAAAATTCACCCCTCCACTTT
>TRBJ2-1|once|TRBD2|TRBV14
CASSHLAGDWNEQFF
TGTGCCAGCAGCCATCTAGCGGGAGATTGGAATGAGCAGTTCTTC
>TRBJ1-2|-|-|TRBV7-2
CASSLGRQAVYGYTF
TGTGCCAGCAGCTTAGGGAGACAGGCAGTTTATGGCTACACCTTC
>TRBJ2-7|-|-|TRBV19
CASSIASTSTYEQYF
TGTGCCAGTAGTATTGCATCGACTAGTACCTACGAGCAGTACTTC
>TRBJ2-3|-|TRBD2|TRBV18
CASSPRTSGRARADTQYF
TGTGCCAGCTCACCGCGGACTAGCGGGAGGGCCAGGGCAGATACGCAGTATTTT
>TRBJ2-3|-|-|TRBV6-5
CASRAWGADTQYF
TGTGCCAGCAGGGCCTGGGGGGCAGATACGCAGTATTTT
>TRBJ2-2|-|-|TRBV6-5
CASSRTLGTGELFF
TGTGCCAGCAGTCGGACTTTGGGCACCGGGGAGCTGTTTTTT
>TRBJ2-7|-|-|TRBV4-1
CASSQESGWYGEQYF
TGCGCCAGCAGCCAAGAAAGTGGGTGGTACGGCGAGCAGTACTTC
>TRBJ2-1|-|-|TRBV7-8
CASSADQLSEQFF
TGTGCCAGCAGCGCCGACCAACTGAGTGAGCAGTTCTTC
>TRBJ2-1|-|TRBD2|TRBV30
CAWSVAGAGEQFF
TGTGCCTGGAGTGTAGCGGGAGCCGGTGAGCAGTTCTTC
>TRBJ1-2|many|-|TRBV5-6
CASSLGQGGRGYTF
TGTGCCAGCAGCTTGGGGCAGGGAGGTCGTGGCTACACCTTC
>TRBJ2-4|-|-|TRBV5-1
CASSLTIAKNIQYF
TGCGCCAGCAGTCTAACCATAGCCAAAAACATTCAGTACTTC
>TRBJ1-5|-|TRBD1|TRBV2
CASSAGQGSFNQPQHF
TGTGCCAGCAGCGCTGGACAGGGGTCGTTCAATCAGCCCCAGCATTTT
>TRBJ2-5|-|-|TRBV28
CASSSPGSSRQETQYF
TGTGCCAGCAGTTCTCCGGGGAGCAGTCGCCAAGAGACCCAGTACTTC